The next 18 T cell receptor beta chains were all read from a single sample in a study of shared clonotypes between healthy human individuals. Assay: immunoSEQ multiplex PCR; the TCRdb copy retains only in-frame clones and omits some. The table lists around 480,000 clones, about three quarters of them singletons. The sequenced material came from PBMCs. These receptor sequences come from a woman aged 40 to 55 in good health. Some clones in this sample may be carry-over from other donors' samples.

The chain is built from TRBV6-5 and TRBJ2-1, with 8 positions matching TRBD2. Germline values: CDR1 MNHEY, CDR2 SVGAGI. The CDR3 extends over 14 amino acids. J was trimmed by 3 bases and V by 6 bases; bases with no gene match: 4. The CDR3 region is CASRASGFYNEQFF. The CDR3 nucleotides read TGTGCCAGCAGGGCTAGCGGGTTCTACAATGAGCAGTTCTTC.

This chain joins TRBV7-3 and TRBJ2-5; 10 bases fit TRBD2. Germline lookup yields CDR1 SGHTA and CDR2 FQGTGA. This CDR3 spans 16 amino acids. With 6 bases clipped from V and 1 base from J, the junction kept 8 bases outside the gene matches. The CDR3 coding sequence is TGTGCCAGCAGTCAAGGTCCTAGCGGGGGCCAAGAGACCCAGTACTTC. Its translation: CASSQGPSGGQETQYF.

The chain employs TRBV11-3 and TRBJ2-7; 7 nucleotides line up with TRBD2. Germline V gene lookup returns CDR1 SGHNT and CDR2 YENEEA. J gave up 7 bases and V 6 bases, and 15 bases lay outside the gene matches. The length of the CDR3 is 15 residues. CDR3 DNA: TGTGCCAGCAGTGCCCTGGGGGGGACGGCGGGGGAGCAGTACTTC. This sequence encodes CASSALGGTAGEQYF.

V gene TRBV5-4 combines with J gene TRBJ2-2; D perhaps matches TRBD1 (5 bases). The CDR3 runs 13 residues. CDR1 is SGHNT, CDR2 YYREEE, per germline (reference sequence). Trimming removed 6 bases from V and 1 base from J, with 7 bases in between. In nucleotides, the CDR3 is TGTGCCAGCACAGACAGGAACACCGGGGAGCTGTTTTTT. Translation: CASTDRNTGELFF.

The rearrangement joins TRBV19 to TRBJ2-7; tentative D call: TRBD1 (6 bases). The CDR3 covers 14 residues. Germline values: CDR1 LNHDA, CDR2 SQIVND (reference sequence). V lost 5 bases, J lost 0 bases, and 11 bases lay in between. The CDR3 loop is CASSVGQTSYEQYF. The CDR3 region has the DNA TGTGCCAGTAGTGTAGGACAGACCTCCTACGAGCAGTACTTC.

This clone appeared many times. The sample holds other DNA sequences that translate to the same CDR3. This chain joins TRBV7-9 and TRBJ2-7; no clear D. Germline CDR1 reads SEHNR; CDR2 reads FQNEAQ (reference sequence). Trimming pared 4 bases from V and 4 bases from J, leaving 8 bases between. The length of the CDR3 is 12 residues. CDR3: CASSSLLYEQYF. CDR3 nucleotide sequence: TGTGCCAGCAGCTCCCTATTATACGAGCAGTACTTC.

The chain has TRBV10-3 and TRBJ2-1, with D maybe TRBD2 (5 bases). This CDR3 has 14 amino acids. Trimming took 5 bases from V and 2 from J, leaving 10 bases between them. In germline, CDR1 is ENHRY, CDR2 SYGVKD. Written as DNA, the CDR3 is TGTGCCATCAGTAGCGGTCCCGCCTACAATGAGCAGTTCTTC. Protein product: CAISSGPAYNEQFF.

The chain employs TRBV9 and TRBJ2-3; D is possibly TRBD1 (5 bases). The CDR3 has 16 residues. Trimming cost V 0 bases and J 3 bases, with 14 bases left between them. The germline gives CDR1 SGDLS, CDR2 YYNGEE. The CDR3 spells CASSVGSGFPTDTQYF. In DNA, the CDR3 is TGTGCCAGCAGCGTAGGTTCAGGGTTTCCGACAGATACGCAGTATTTT.

Notes on this clone: Other DNA variants within this sample encode the same CDR3. This chain joins TRBV5-1 and TRBJ2-7; 11 nucleotides agree with TRBD1. Trimming cost V 2 bases and J 4 bases; bases outside gene matches: 2. Per germline, CDR1 SGHRS and CDR2 YFSETQ. This CDR3 region has 14 residues. In DNA, the CDR3 is TGCGCCAGCAGCTTAGGGGACAGGGGGTACGAGCAGTACTTC. This translates into CASSLGDRGYEQYF.

The chain combines TRBV5-1 with TRBJ2-5, with TRBD1 identical over 9 bases. The junction had 4 bases not matched to a gene; V was cut back by 4 bases and J by 3 bases. Germline V gene lookup returns CDR1 SGHRS and CDR2 YFSETQ. The CDR3 has 14 residues. CDR3 loop: CASSHRTGEETQYF. In DNA, the CDR3 is TGCGCCAGCAGCCACCGGACAGGGGAAGAGACCCAGTACTTC.

This clone was detected only once. The genes are TRBV29-1 and TRBJ2-5, with D possibly matching TRBD1 (5 bases). Trimming took 0 bases from V and 7 from J, leaving 12 bases between them. In germline, CDR1 is SQVTM, CDR2 ANQGSEA. This CDR3 is 13 amino acids long. The CDR3 is CSVEDRALGTQYF. The CDR3 DNA reads as TGCAGCGTTGAAGACAGGGCCCTAGGGACCCAGTACTTC. Full variable domain (missing parts from reference TRBV29-1 and TRBJ2-5): SAVISQKPSRDICQRGTSLTIQCQVDSQVTMMFWYRQQPGQSLTLIATANQGSEATYESGFVIDKFPISRPNLTFSTLTVSNMSPEDSSIYLCSVEDRALGTQYFGPGTRLLVL.

The chain joins TRBV5-6 to TRBJ2-1, with 7 bases lining up with TRBD1. Germline CDR1 SGHDT, CDR2 YYEEEE. Trimming cost V 4 bases and J 2 bases; bases outside gene matches: 9. The CDR3 covers 16 residues. The CDR3 DNA reads TGTGCCAGCAGCCCCGACCGACAGGGACCCTACAATGAGCAGTTCTTC. Its protein is CASSPDRQGPYNEQFF.

The gene calls are TRBV11-2 and TRBJ1-1, with a tentative D call TRBD1 (5 bases). This CDR3 has 12 amino acids. V was pared by 5 bases and J by 8 bases, with 12 bases between. CDR1 and CDR2 (germline): SGHAT, FQNNGV. The CDR3 DNA sequence: TGTGCCAGCAGCGCGGGGCGGAGAGAAGCTTTCTTT. Translated, it gives CASSAGRREAFF.

This rearrangement joins TRBV7-3 to TRBJ2-1, with TRBD2 matching 11 bases. Germline V gene data show CDR1 as SGHTA and CDR2 as FQGTGA. The J segment lost 2 bases and the V segment lost 1 base, leaving 4 bases of the junction unmatched. The CDR3 has 17 amino acids. CDR3 protein: CASSLISGRGTYNEQFF. In DNA form, the CDR3 reads TGTGCCAGCAGCTTAATTAGCGGGAGGGGTACCTACAATGAGCAGTTCTTC.

The rearrangement joins TRBV28 to TRBJ2-5; 9 bases map to TRBD1. V lost 4 bases and J lost 1; bases outside the gene matches: 10. There are 17 residues in the CDR3. Germline CDR1 MDHEN, CDR2 SYDVKM. CDR3 sequence: CASSSLRTGVSQETQYF. The CDR3 DNA sequence: TGTGCCAGCAGTTCCCTAAGGACAGGGGTTAGCCAAGAGACCCAGTACTTC.

The chain is built from TRBV6-1 and TRBJ2-7, with TRBD1 identical over 7 bases. There are 16 residues in the CDR3. The V gene end was trimmed by 0 bases and the J gene end by 3 bases; junction bases not matched to a gene: 8. CDR1 and CDR2 (germline): MNHNS, SASEGT. CDR3 bases: TGTGCCAGCAGTGAAGCCACAGGGGCTATGGGCTACGAGCAGTACTTC. It translates to CASSEATGAMGYEQYF.

The CDR3, as DNA: TGTGCCAGCAGCTTACAAAGACTAGCGGGTGAGCAGTTCTTC. It yields the protein CASSLQRLAGEQFF. The chain has TRBV11-2 and TRBJ2-1; TRBD2 matches at 10 bases. With V trimmed by 2 bases and J by 9 bases, 4 bases remained unmatched. In germline, CDR1 is SGHAT, CDR2 FQNNGV. This CDR3 comprises 14 residues.

The chain joins TRBV9 to TRBJ2-3, with D uncertain. This CDR3 contains 14 residues. Trimming took 3 bases from V and 4 from J, leaving 12 bases between them. Germline V gene sequence: CDR1 SGDLS, CDR2 YYNGEE. DNA for the CDR3: TGTGCCAGCAGCGGGGTCCCTGGCTCAGATACGCAGTATTTT. This gives the protein CASSGVPGSDTQYF.